One sample yielded the 24 T cell receptor beta chains listed below, sequenced in a study of blood T cell repertoires in COVID-19. Repertoires were generated with immunoSEQ multiplex PCR, while TCRdb's copy carries only in-frame clones and drops some. The sample shows over 250,000 clones, 85% to 90% of them seen only once. Sequencing was performed on peripheral blood. Receptor source: a woman aged 50 to 65 with COVID-19, enrolled during active disease.

This sequence joins TRBV3-1 (or the pseudogene TRBV3-2) and TRBJ2-7; TRBD2 agrees at 9 bases. With 4 bases clipped from V and 4 bases from J, the junction kept 8 bases outside the gene matches. The CDR3 consists of 15 residues. From germline, CDR1 is LGHDT and CDR2 YNNKEL (reference sequence). The CDR3 region is CASSPEAGGPYEQYF. The CDR3 nucleotides are TGTGCCAGCAGCCCAGAGGCGGGAGGGCCGTACGAGCAGTACTTC.

This sequence joins TRBV6-5 and TRBJ2-7, with D possibly being TRBD2 (5 bases). V lost 9 bases and J lost 3, with 9 bases in between. Germline V gene lookup returns CDR1 MNHEY and CDR2 SVGAGI. CDR3 length equals 11 residues. The CDR3 sequence: CASRDYYEQYF. CDR3 nucleotide sequence: TGTGCCAGTCGGGATTACTACGAGCAGTACTTC.

V usage is TRBV9 and J usage is TRBJ2-1; D remains unclear. Trimming left V 4 bases short and J 9 bases short, with 14 bases between. The CDR3 covers 13 residues. Germline CDR1 SGDLS, CDR2 YYNGEE. The CDR3 region has the DNA TGTGCCAGCAGCTCCCATCCCCTCAGTGAGCAGTTCTTC. Protein product: CASSSHPLSEQFF.

In this sample, this clone turned up once. The chain recombines TRBV5-6 with TRBJ2-3, with 9 nucleotides matching TRBD1. There are 14 residues in the CDR3. Losses at the gene ends were 6 bases for V and 4 bases for J; bases not matched to a gene: 6. The germline CDR1 and CDR2 sequences are SGHDT and YYEEEE. The CDR3 reads CASTPGQGPDTQYF. As DNA, the CDR3 is TGTGCCAGCACCCCGGGACAGGGACCAGATACGCAGTATTTT. Based on the CDR3 plus reference TRBV5-6 and TRBJ2-3, the full variable domain is DAGVTQSPTHLIKTRGQQVTLRCSPKSGHDTVSWYQQALGQGPQFIFQYYEEEERQRGNFPDRFSGHQFPNYSSELNVNALLLGDSALYLCASTPGQGPDTQYFGPGTRLTVL.

The chain is built from TRBV18 and TRBJ1-2; TRBD1 matches 11 bases. CDR1 is KGHSH and CDR2 is LQKENI in the germline V gene. The V gene end was trimmed by 4 bases and the J gene end by 1 base; junction bases not matched to a gene: 5. This CDR3 is built from 16 residues. The CDR3 here is CASSLSGTGGNYGYTF. CDR3 coding DNA: TGTGCCAGCTCACTCTCCGGGACAGGGGGTAACTATGGCTACACCTTC.

The rearrangement joins TRBV5-6 to TRBJ1-2; 8 positions match TRBD1. Germline trimming cut 0 bases from V and 8 bases from J; bases unmatched to any gene: 3. The CDR3 length is 13 residues. Per germline, CDR1 SGHDT and CDR2 YYEEEE. Written as DNA, the CDR3 is TGTGCCAGCAGCTTGGGTGGACAGGGAGGCTACACCTTC. The encoded protein is CASSLGGQGGYTF.

This chain links TRBV3-1 (or the pseudogene TRBV3-2) with TRBJ2-5, with 8 bases fitting TRBD1. CDR3 length equals 15 residues. Germline CDR1 reads LGHDT; CDR2 reads YNNKEL (reference sequence). Trimming cost V 0 bases and J 2 bases; bases outside gene matches: 2. The chain's CDR3 is CASSQEDREQETQYF. In DNA form, the CDR3 reads TGTGCCAGCAGCCAAGAGGACAGGGAGCAAGAGACCCAGTACTTC.

The chain has TRBV5-6 and TRBJ2-3, with TRBD2 matching 7 bases. CDR1 SGHDT and CDR2 YYEEEE come from the germline V gene. The CDR3 spans 15 residues. The ends lost 6 bases at V and 2 bases at J; junction bases unmatched: 9. CDR3 sequence reads: CASTHWGGVTDTQYF. The CDR3 coding sequence is TGTGCCAGCACCCACTGGGGGGGAGTCACAGATACGCAGTATTTT.

The rearrangement uses TRBV7-6 and TRBJ1-1; TRBD1 matches at 8 bases. J lost 1 base, V lost 6 bases, and 10 bases had no gene match. Germline V gene sequence: CDR1 SGHVS, CDR2 FNYEAQ. The CDR3 spans 16 residues. The chain's CDR3 is CASSPRTGTRNTEAFF. CDR3 DNA: TGTGCCAGCAGTCCTAGGACAGGGACGAGGAACACTGAAGCTTTCTTT.

The chain employs TRBV7-9 and TRBJ2-7; no firm D call. The CDR3 extends over 11 amino acids. The V gene's germline CDR1 is SEHNR and CDR2 FQNEAQ (reference sequence). V lost 5 bases, J lost 4 bases, and 6 bases lay in between. The DNA for the CDR3 is TGTGCCAGCAGCAAGAGTTACGAGCAGTACTTC. It yields the protein CASSKSYEQYF.

This chain connects TRBV2 to TRBJ2-7; perhaps TRBD2 as D (5 bases). The germline V gene encodes CDR1 SNHLY and CDR2 FYNNEI. The V gene lost 4 bases and the J gene lost 7 bases, with 26 bases spanning the gap. The CDR3 has 17 residues. In nucleotides, the CDR3 is TGTGCCAGCAGTGTCCCTCCCAGACCCGGCAGGCCGGGAGAGCAGTACTTC. Protein sequence: CASSVPPRPGRPGEQYF.

The genes are TRBV30 and TRBJ2-7; 9 positions agree with TRBD2. CDR1 and CDR2 from the germline V gene are GTSNPN and SVGIG (reference sequence). This CDR3 comprises 13 residues. V shed 5 bases and J 2 bases; nucleotides not matched to a gene: 4. The CDR3 loop reads CAWQASGAYEQYF. CDR3 nucleotide sequence: TGTGCCTGGCAGGCTAGCGGGGCCTACGAGCAGTACTTC.

This clone was counted once. The gene calls are TRBV12-5 and TRBJ1-1; 8 bases line up with TRBD1. The germline V gene encodes CDR1 LGHNT and CDR2 FRNRAP. The CDR3 is made up of 14 amino acids. Trimming removed 4 bases from V and 4 bases from J; junction bases left unmatched: 5. The CDR3 protein is CASGSPTGGTEAFF. As DNA, the CDR3 is TGTGCTAGTGGTTCGCCCACAGGGGGCACTGAAGCTTTCTTT. The complete variable domain, with remaining parts taken from reference TRBV12-5 and TRBJ1-1, reads DARVTQTPRHKVTEMGQEVTMRCQPILGHNTVFWYRQTMMQGLELLAYFRNRAPLDDSGMPKDRFSAEMPDATLATLKIQPSEPRDSAVYFCASGSPTGGTEAFFGQGTRLTVV.

The V call is TRBV9, the J call TRBJ1-6, with 7 bases lining up with TRBD1. J was trimmed by 7 bases and V by 0 bases; bases with no gene match: 4. This CDR3 has 15 residues. CDR1 and CDR2 from the germline V gene are SGDLS and YYNGEE. The CDR3 bases are TGTGCCAGCAGCGTAGGGGACAGCCAAAATTCACCCCTCCACTTT. This codes for CASSVGDSQNSPLHF.

CDR3: CASRRGLARGDEQFF. As DNA, the CDR3 is TGTGCCAGCAGACGAGGACTAGCGAGGGGGGATGAGCAGTTCTTC. This chain uses TRBV5-8 with TRBJ2-1; 9 positions agree with TRBD2. The CDR3 is made up of 15 amino acids. Germline lookup yields CDR1 SGHTS and CDR2 YDEGEE. After removal of 5 bases from V and 8 bases from J, the junction contained 11 bases not matched to a gene.

The DNA of the CDR3 is TGCAGTGCACACGAAAATGAGCAGTTCTTC. This encodes CSAHENEQFF. The chain couples TRBV20-1 to TRBJ2-1; D remains ambiguous. Germline CDR1 reads DFQATT; CDR2 reads SNEGSKA (reference sequence). The V and J ends lost 6 bases and 7 bases respectively, with 7 bases between them. This CDR3 has 10 amino acids.

The V call is TRBV6-5, the J call TRBJ2-5; TRBD1 matches 8 bases. The CDR3 extends over 13 amino acids. Germline V gives CDR1 MNHEY, CDR2 SVGAGI. The V segment lost 6 bases and the J segment 6 bases; nucleotides outside the gene matches: 6. CDR3 region: CASSETGVQTQYF. The CDR3, as DNA: TGTGCCAGCAGCGAGACAGGGGTGCAGACCCAGTACTTC.

To note about this clone: Compared with germline, one end of the junction differs, possibly owing to a read error. This chain uses TRBV7-7 with TRBJ2-1; TRBD2 matches at 8 bases. Germline-derived CDR1 and CDR2 are SSHAT and FNYEAQ (reference sequence). CDR3 length: 14 residues. CDR3 residues: CASSKGLAYNEQFF. DNA of the CDR3: TGTGCTAGCAGCAAGGGACTAGCCTACAATGAGCAGTTCTTC.

The chain uses TRBV28 and TRBJ1-5, with a possible D match to TRBD1 (5 bases). V lost 7 bases to trimming and J lost 4 bases, with 14 bases between them. Germline CDR1 and CDR2: MDHEN and SYDVKM. The CDR3 extends over 14 amino acids. In nucleotides, the CDR3 is TGTGCCAGCACTTCAAGGGGCCTGAATCAGCCCCAGCATTTT. Encoded protein: CASTSRGLNQPQHF.

This clone has just one count. The V call is TRBV27, the J call TRBJ2-2; TRBD2 aligns across 8 bases. The junction had 13 bases not matched to a gene; V was cut back by 0 bases and J by 4 bases. The CDR3 runs 19 residues. CDR1 is MNHEY, CDR2 SMNVEV, per germline (reference sequence). The CDR3 DNA sequence: TGTGCCAGCAGTTTATCGAGGACCTACGGGAGGGCGGGCACCGGGGAGCTGTTTTTT. This codes for CASSLSRTYGRAGTGELFF.

In DNA form, the CDR3 reads TGCGCCAGCAGCGTCGGGACTGACCATAATTCACCCCTCCACTTT. Encoded protein: CASSVGTDHNSPLHF. The rearrangement joins TRBV4-1 to TRBJ1-6; D might be TRBD1 (5 bases). Germline CDR1 MGHRA, CDR2 YSYEKL. CDR3 size: 15 residues. The V end was cut by 5 bases, the J end by 5 bases, with 13 bases between.

The V gene is TRBV11-2, the J gene TRBJ2-3; D ambiguous. This CDR3 is built from 12 residues. Germline assignment: CDR1 SGHAT and CDR2 FQNNGV. Trimming shortened V by 7 bases and J by 4 bases, and 9 bases separated the two germline ends. Here the CDR3 DNA reads TGTGCCAGCACTTTTCGTCCAGATACGCAGTATTTT. This translates into CASTFRPDTQYF.

This clone was observed a few times. The chain has TRBV19 and TRBJ2-2, with a possible D match to TRBD1 (5 bases). The CDR3 is made up of 14 amino acids. Germline lookup yields CDR1 LNHDA and CDR2 SQIVND (reference sequence). V was shortened by 10 bases and J by 2 bases, with 14 bases between the two germline ends. The CDR3 coding sequence is TGTGCCACCCGGGCAGGGCTCAACACCGGGGAGCTGTTTTTT. It encodes CATRAGLNTGELFF.

The V call is TRBV5-1, the J call TRBJ2-2; D is undetermined. Germline V gene sequence: CDR1 SGHRS, CDR2 YFSETQ. The V and J ends lost 0 bases and 4 bases respectively, with 7 bases between them. This CDR3 spans 14 amino acids. The CDR3 region has the DNA TGCGCCAGCAGCTTGGGAACTCTCACCGGGGAGCTGTTTTTT. This sequence encodes CASSLGTLTGELFF.